This record covers a single T cell receptor beta chain. Its antigen is undetermined. This sample is drawn from a study of response to subunit inactivated influenza vaccine. Study-wide results and caveats: Each seasonal influenza vaccination recruits few new T cells, the authors suggested.

From the RT-PCR reads, TCRdb called clonotypes with MiXCR, one entry per CDR3 protein. Here the sample spans about 480,000 distinct CDR3 sequences, over 10% being singletons. Germline V gene lookup returns CDR1 LGHNA and CDR2 YNFKEQ. Trimming cost V 0 bases and J 3 bases, with 9 bases left between them. The CDR3 length is 14 residues. This chain connects TRBV4-2 to TRBJ2-7; D remains ambiguous. This specimen consisted of PBMCs from blood, obtained about 40 days after vaccination. This receptor was obtained from a man aged 50-60 years who received an inactivated influenza vaccine. The CDR3 DNA sequence: TGTGCCAGCAGCCAAGATACACACTTCTACGAGCAGTACTTC. Translating gives CASSQDTHFYEQYF.